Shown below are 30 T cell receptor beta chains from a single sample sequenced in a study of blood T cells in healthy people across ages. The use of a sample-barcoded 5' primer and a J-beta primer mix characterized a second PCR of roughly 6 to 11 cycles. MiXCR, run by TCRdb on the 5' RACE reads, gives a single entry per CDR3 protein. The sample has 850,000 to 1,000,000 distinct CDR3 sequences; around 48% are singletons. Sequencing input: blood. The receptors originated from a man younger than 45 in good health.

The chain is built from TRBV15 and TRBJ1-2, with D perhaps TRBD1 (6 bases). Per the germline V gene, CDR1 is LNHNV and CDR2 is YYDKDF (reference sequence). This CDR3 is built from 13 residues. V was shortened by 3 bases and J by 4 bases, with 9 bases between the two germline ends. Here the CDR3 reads CATSSRQAYGYTF. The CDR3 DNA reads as TGTGCCACCAGCAGTCGACAGGCCTATGGCTACACCTTC.

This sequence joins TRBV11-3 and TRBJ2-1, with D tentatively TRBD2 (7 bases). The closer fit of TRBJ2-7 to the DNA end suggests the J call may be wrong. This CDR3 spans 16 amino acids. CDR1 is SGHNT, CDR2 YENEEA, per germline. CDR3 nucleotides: TGTGCCAGCAGCTTAGACGGGGGGCGCTCCTACAATGAGCAGTACTTC. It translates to CASSLDGGRSYNEQYF.

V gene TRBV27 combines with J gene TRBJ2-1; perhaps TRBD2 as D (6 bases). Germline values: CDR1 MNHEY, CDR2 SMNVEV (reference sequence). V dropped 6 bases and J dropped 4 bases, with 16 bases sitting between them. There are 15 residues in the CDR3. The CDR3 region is CASSGKGGVYNEQFF. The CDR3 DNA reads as TGTGCCAGCAGCGGGAAGGGCGGGGTTTACAATGAGCAGTTCTTC.

The CDR3 region is CATGKPGDYEQYF. CDR3 coding DNA: TGTGCCACCGGAAAGCCAGGAGATTACGAGCAGTACTTC. The chain combines TRBV15 with TRBJ2-7; no clear D gene. Germline CDR1 LNHNV, CDR2 YYDKDF (reference sequence). Trimming left V 8 bases short and J 4 bases short, with 15 bases between. The CDR3 is 13 residues long.

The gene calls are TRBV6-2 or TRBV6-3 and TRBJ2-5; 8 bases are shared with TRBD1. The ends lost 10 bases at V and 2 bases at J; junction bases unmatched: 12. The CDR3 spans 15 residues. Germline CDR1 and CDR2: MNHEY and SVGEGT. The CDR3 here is CAIKNSGGPQETQYF. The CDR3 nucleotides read TGTGCCATCAAGAACTCAGGGGGCCCACAAGAGACCCAGTACTTC.

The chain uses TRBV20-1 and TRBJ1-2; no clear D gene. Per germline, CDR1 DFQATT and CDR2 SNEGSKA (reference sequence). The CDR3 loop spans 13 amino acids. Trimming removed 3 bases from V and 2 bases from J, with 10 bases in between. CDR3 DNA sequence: TGCAGTGCTAGGCCAGACGCGAACTATGGCTACACCTTC. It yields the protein CSARPDANYGYTF.

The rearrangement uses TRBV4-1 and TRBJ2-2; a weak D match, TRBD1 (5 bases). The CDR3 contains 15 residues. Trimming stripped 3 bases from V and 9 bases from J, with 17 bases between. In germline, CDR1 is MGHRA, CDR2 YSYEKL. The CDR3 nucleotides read TGCGCCAGCAGCCACGACCGACAGTCGGGCAGGGAGCTGTTTTTT. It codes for CASSHDRQSGRELFF.

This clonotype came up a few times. The CDR3 spells CASSLDGAEQYF. The CDR3 region has the DNA TGCGCCAGCAGCTTGGATGGGGCCGAGCAGTACTTC. The J gene is TRBJ2-7, the V gene TRBV5-1; D perhaps matches TRBD1 (5 bases). This CDR3 has 12 residues. Germline V lookup: CDR1 SGHRS, CDR2 YFSETQ. Trimming took off 0 bases at V and 6 bases at J, with 7 bases between the two ends.

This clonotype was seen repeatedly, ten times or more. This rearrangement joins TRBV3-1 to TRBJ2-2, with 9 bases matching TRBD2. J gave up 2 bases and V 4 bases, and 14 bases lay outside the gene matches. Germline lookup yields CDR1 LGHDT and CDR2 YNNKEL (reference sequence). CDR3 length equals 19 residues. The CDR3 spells CASSPNKLSGTSNTGELFF. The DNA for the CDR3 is TGTGCCAGCAGCCCCAATAAACTCTCCGGGACTAGCAACACCGGGGAGCTGTTTTTT. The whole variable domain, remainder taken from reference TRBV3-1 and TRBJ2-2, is DTAVSQTPKYLVTQMGNDKSIKCEQNLGHDTMYWYKQDSKKFLKIMFSYNNKELIINETVPNRFSPKSPDKAHLNLHINSLELGDSAVYFCASSPNKLSGTSNTGELFFGEGSRLTVL.

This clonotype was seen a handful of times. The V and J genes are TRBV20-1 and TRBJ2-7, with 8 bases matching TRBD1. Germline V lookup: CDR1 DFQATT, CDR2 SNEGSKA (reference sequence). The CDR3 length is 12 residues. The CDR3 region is CRADRDSYEQYF. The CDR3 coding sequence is TGCAGGGCGGACAGGGACTCCTACGAGCAGTACTTC.

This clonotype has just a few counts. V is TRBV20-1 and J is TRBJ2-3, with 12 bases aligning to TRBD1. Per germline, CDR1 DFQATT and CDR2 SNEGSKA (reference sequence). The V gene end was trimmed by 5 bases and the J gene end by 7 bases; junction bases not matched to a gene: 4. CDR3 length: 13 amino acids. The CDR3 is CSAPGQGAHTQYF. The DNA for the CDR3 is TGCAGTGCTCCGGGACAGGGGGCACATACGCAGTATTTT.

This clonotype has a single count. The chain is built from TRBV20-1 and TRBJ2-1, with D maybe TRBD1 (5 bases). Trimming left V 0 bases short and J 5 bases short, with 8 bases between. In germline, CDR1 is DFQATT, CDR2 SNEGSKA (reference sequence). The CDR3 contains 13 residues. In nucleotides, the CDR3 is TGCAGTGCTAGAGAGACAGCCCACAATGAGCAGTTCTTC. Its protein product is CSARETAHNEQFF.

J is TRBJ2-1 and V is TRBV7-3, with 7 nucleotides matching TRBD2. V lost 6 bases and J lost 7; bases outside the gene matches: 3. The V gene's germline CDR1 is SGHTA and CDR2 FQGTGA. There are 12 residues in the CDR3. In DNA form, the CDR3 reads TGTGCCAGCAGGAGGACTAGAAATGAGCAGTTCTTC. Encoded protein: CASRRTRNEQFF.

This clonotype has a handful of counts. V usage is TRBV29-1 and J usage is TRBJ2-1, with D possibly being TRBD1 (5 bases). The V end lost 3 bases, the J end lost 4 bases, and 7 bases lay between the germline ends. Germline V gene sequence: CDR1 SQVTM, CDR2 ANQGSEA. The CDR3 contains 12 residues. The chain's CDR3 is CSVEDTYNEQFF. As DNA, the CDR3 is TGCAGCGTTGAGGACACGTACAATGAGCAGTTCTTC.

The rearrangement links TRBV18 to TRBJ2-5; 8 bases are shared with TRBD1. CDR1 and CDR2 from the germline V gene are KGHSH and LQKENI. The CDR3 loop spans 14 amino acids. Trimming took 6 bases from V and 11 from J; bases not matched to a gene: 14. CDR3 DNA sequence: TGTGCCAGCTCTCCAGGGACAGGCCCCTACGGGCAGTACTTC. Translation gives CASSPGTGPYGQYF.

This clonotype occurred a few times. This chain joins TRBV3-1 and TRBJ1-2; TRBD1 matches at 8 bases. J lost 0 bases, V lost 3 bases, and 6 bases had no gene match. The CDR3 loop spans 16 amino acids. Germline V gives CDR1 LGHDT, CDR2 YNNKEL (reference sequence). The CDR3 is CASSQWTGPANYGYTF. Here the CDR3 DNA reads TGTGCCAGCAGCCAGTGGACAGGGCCTGCTAACTATGGCTACACCTTC. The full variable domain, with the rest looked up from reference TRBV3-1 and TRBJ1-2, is DTAVSQTPKYLVTQMGNDKSIKCEQNLGHDTMYWYKQDSKKFLKIMFSYNNKELIINETVPNRFSPKSPDKAHLNLHINSLELGDSAVYFCASSQWTGPANYGYTFGSGTRLTVV.

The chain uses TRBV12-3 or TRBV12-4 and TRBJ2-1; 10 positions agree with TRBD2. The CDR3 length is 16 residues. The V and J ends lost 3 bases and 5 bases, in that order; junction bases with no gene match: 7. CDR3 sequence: CASSLPTGLANNEQFF. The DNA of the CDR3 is TGTGCCAGCAGTTTGCCTACGGGACTAGCGAACAATGAGCAGTTCTTC.

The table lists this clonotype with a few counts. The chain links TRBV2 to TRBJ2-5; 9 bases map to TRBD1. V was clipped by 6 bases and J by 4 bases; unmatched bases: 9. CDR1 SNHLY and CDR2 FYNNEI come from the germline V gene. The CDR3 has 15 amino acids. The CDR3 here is CASSANTGGAETQYF. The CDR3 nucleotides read TGTGCCAGCAGCGCAAACACAGGGGGCGCAGAGACCCAGTACTTC.

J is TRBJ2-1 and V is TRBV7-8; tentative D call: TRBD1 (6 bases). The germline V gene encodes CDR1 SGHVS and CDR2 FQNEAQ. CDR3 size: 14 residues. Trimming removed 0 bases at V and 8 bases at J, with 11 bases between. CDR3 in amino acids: CASSLAEQGYEQFF. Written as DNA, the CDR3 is TGTGCCAGCAGCTTAGCGGAACAGGGCTATGAGCAGTTCTTC.

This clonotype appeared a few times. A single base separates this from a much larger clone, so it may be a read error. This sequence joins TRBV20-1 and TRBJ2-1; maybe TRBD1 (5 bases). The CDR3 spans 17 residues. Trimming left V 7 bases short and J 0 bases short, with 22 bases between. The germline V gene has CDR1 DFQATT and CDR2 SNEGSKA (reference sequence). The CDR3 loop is CSVPRPVRGSSYNEQFF. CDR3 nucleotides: TGCAGTGTCCCCCGCCCCGTAAGGGGTAGCTCCTACAATGAGCAGTTCTTC.

CDR3 sequence reads: CASSVENRETQYF. As DNA, the CDR3 is TGTGCCAGCAGTGTAGAGAATCGCGAGACCCAGTACTTC. The V and J genes are TRBV28 and TRBJ2-5; D gene uncertain. The germline CDR1 and CDR2 sequences are MDHEN and SYDVKM. V dropped 5 bases and J dropped 5 bases, with 12 bases sitting between them. CDR3 length: 13 residues. The whole variable domain, filled in from reference TRBV28 and TRBJ2-5, reads DVKVTQSSRYLVKRTGEKVFLECVQDMDHENMFWYRQDPGLGLRLIYFSYDVKMKEKGDIPEGYSVSREKKERFSLILESASTNQTSMYLCASSVENRETQYFGPGTRLLVL.

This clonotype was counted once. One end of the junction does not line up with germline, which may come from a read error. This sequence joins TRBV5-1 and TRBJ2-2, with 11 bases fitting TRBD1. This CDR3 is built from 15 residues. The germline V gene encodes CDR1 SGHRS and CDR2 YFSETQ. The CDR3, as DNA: TGCGCCAGCAGATTGGACAGGGGGCAAGGCGGGGAGCTGTTTTTT. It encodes CASRLDRGQGGELFF.

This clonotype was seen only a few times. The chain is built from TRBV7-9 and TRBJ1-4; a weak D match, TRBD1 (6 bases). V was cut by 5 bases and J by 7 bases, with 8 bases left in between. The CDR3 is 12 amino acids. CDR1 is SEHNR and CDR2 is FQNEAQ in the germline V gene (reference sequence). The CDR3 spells CASSRDTEKLFF. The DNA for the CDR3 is TGTGCCAGCAGCCGGGACACTGAAAAACTGTTTTTT.

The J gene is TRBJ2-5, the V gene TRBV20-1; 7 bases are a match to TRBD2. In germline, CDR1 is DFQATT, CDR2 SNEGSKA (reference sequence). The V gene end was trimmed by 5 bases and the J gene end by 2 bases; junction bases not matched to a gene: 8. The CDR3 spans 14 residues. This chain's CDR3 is CSAGPPSGQETQYF. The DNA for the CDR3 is TGCAGTGCTGGCCCTCCTAGCGGACAAGAGACCCAGTACTTC.

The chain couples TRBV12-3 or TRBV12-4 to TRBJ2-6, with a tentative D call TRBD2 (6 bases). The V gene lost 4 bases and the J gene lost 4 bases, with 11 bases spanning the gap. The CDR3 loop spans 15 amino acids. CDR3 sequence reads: CASSWRGSGANVLTF. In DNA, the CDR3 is TGTGCCAGCAGTTGGAGGGGATCCGGGGCCAACGTCCTGACTTTC.

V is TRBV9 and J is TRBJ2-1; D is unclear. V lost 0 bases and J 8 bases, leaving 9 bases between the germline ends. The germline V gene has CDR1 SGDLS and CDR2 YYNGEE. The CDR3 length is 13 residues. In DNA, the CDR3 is TGTGCCAGCAGCGTAGCTGCGTTGGATGAGCAGTTCTTC. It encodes CASSVAALDEQFF.

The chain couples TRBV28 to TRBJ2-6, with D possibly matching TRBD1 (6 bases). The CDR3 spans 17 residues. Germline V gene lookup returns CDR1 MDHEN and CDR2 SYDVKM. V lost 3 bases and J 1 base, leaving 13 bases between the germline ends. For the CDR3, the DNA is TGTGCCAGCAGTTTGGTCTTAGGGGGATCTGGGGCCAACGTCCTGACTTTC. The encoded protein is CASSLVLGGSGANVLTF.

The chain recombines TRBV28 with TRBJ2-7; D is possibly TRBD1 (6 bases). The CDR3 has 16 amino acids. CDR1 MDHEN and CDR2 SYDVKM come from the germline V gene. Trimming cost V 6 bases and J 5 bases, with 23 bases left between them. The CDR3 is CASSHRALLTSNEQYF. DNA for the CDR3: TGTGCCAGCAGCCACAGGGCCTTACTAACATCTAACGAGCAGTACTTC.

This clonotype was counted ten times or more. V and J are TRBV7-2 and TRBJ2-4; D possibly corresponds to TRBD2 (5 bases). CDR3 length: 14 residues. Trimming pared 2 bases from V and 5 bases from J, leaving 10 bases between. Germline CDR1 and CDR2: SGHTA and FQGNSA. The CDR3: CASSLSPGENIQYF. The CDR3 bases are TGTGCCAGCAGCTTATCCCCCGGGGAAAACATTCAGTACTTC.

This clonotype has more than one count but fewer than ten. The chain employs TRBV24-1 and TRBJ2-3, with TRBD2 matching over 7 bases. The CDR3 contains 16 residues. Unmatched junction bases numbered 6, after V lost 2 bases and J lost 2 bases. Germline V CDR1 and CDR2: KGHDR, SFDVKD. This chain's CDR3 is CATSDSRTRNTDTQYF. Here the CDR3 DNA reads TGTGCCACCAGTGATTCCCGGACTAGGAACACAGATACGCAGTATTTT.